This is a list of T cell receptor beta chains from one sample in a study of T cell changes during pregnancy in multiple sclerosis. Sequencing used immunoSEQ multiplex PCR; TCRdb keeps in-frame clones, though not all of them. The sample records tens of thousands of clones, 80% to 95% being singletons. Material: CD8+ T cells from peripheral blood mononuclear cells, obtained after pregnancy. The receptor source for this set is a female donor with multiple sclerosis, enrolled in a pregnancy study. Both conserved end residues are part of each CDR3. The order of the fields is J gene, V gene, clone size, D gene, CDR3 protein, CDR3 DNA. The D gene is left open where the match is weak. Rows give clone size only sometimes, using once, few, many, or a class for an expanded clone.

TRBJ2-7,TRBV4-1,.,.,CASSQAPGVLYEQYF,TGCGCCAGCAGCCAAGCACCGGGGGTACTCTACGAGCAGTACTTC
TRBJ1-1,TRBV7-9,.,.,CASSPIGVMNTEAFF,TGTGCCAGCAGCCCGATCGGGGTGATGAACACTGAAGCTTTCTTT
TRBJ1-2,TRBV15,.,.,CATSPDPGHRYGYTF,TGTGCCACCAGCCCGGACCCGGGACACCGCTATGGCTACACCTTC
TRBJ2-1,TRBV11-1,.,TRBD1,CASVRDRGSYNEQFF,TGTGCCAGCGTCCGGGACAGGGGCTCCTACAATGAGCAGTTCTTC
TRBJ2-3,TRBV7-3,.,TRBD1,CASSAGTGGTDTQYF,TGTGCCAGCAGCGCCGGGACAGGGGGAACAGATACGCAGTATTTT
TRBJ2-7,TRBV11-2,.,TRBD1,CASSPSPDREWTYEQYF,TGTGCCAGCAGCCCCTCGCCCGACAGGGAGTGGACCTACGAGCAGTACTTC
TRBJ1-4,TRBV5-4,few,.,CASSRSGNGAEKLFF,TGTGCCAGCAGCCGCTCGGGAAATGGAGCTGAAAAACTGTTTTTT
TRBJ1-2,TRBV6-5,.,TRBD1,CASSPYGTGDDGYTF,TGTGCCAGCAGTCCATACGGGACAGGGGACGATGGCTACACCTTC
TRBJ1-2,TRBV27,.,TRBD1,CASSLDRNYGYTF,TGTGCCAGCAGTTTGGACAGGAACTATGGCTACACCTTC
TRBJ2-7,TRBV6-5,.,TRBD1,CASSYPQGAINEQYF,TGTGCCAGCAGTTACCCTCAGGGGGCGATAAACGAGCAGTACTTC
TRBJ2-1,TRBV7-9,.,TRBD1,CASRFSGTGRSEQFF,TGTGCCAGCAGATTCTCCGGGACAGGGCGAAGTGAGCAGTTCTTC
TRBJ1-5,TRBV28,.,TRBD1,CASRKTGADQPQHF,TGTGCCAGCAGAAAGACAGGGGCAGATCAGCCCCAGCATTTT
TRBJ1-1,TRBV2,.,.,CASVRGNTEAFF,TGTGCCAGCGTACGGGGGAACACTGAAGCTTTCTTT
TRBJ2-1,TRBV11-1,once,TRBD2,CASSSSGGNYNEQFF,TGTGCCAGCAGCTCTAGCGGGGGAAACTACAATGAGCAGTTCTTC
TRBJ2-5,TRBV5-1,.,TRBD1,CASSLVRTGGAPMNF,TGCGCCAGCAGCTTGGTTCGGACAGGGGGCGCCCCGATGAACTTC
TRBJ2-1,TRBV7-9,.,.,CASSLDGGLEQFF,TGTGCCAGCAGCTTAGACGGGGGTCTCGAGCAGTTCTTC
TRBJ2-3,TRBV11-1,.,TRBD2,CASSLGRGLAGTDTQYF,TGTGCCAGCAGCTTAGGTCGAGGACTAGCGGGCACAGATACGCAGTATTTT
TRBJ2-7,TRBV4-2,.,.,CASSQDGRGNAYEQYF,TGTGCCAGCAGCCAAGATGGGAGGGGGAACGCCTACGAGCAGTACTTC
TRBJ1-1,TRBV27,.,.,CASSLRGVGGEAFF,TGTGCCAGCAGTTTACGGGGGGTGGGGGGCGAAGCTTTCTTT
TRBJ1-3,TRBV12-5,.,.,CASGLMSLPGNTIYF,TGTGCTAGTGGTTTGATGTCCCTCCCTGGAAACACCATATATTTT
TRBJ1-4,TRBV7-8,.,TRBD1,CASSLGTGVSTNEKLFF,TGTGCCAGCAGCCTAGGGACAGGCGTTTCAACTAATGAAAAACTGTTTTTT
TRBJ1-5,TRBV7-2,once,TRBD1,CASSIWTGQPQHF,TGTGCCAGCAGCATTTGGACAGGCCAGCCCCAGCATTTT
TRBJ2-2,TRBV13,.,TRBD2,CASSLGRGVGELFF,TGTGCCAGCAGCTTAGGCCGGGGGGTCGGGGAGCTGTTTTTT
TRBJ2-3,TRBV7-9,.,TRBD2,CASRGGGTSSTDTQYF,TGTGCCAGCAGGGGGGGAGGGACTTCTAGCACAGATACGCAGTATTTT
TRBJ2-7,TRBV15,.,TRBD2,CATSRVLPGLAGYQYF,TGTGCCACCAGCAGAGTCCTCCCGGGACTAGCGGGGTATCAGTACTTC
TRBJ2-7,TRBV4-2,.,.,CASSQGEGSSYEQYF,TGTGCCAGCAGCCAAGGCGAGGGCAGCTCCTACGAGCAGTACTTC
TRBJ1-1,TRBV2,.,.,CASSTPVGRSAEAFF,TGTGCCAGCAGTACCCCTGTAGGGAGATCGGCTGAAGCTTTCTTT
TRBJ1-1,TRBV29-1,.,TRBD1,CSAGPQGGLMNTEAFF,TGCAGCGCTGGACCCCAAGGGGGCCTGATGAACACTGAAGCTTTCTTT
TRBJ2-5,TRBV6-5,.,TRBD1,CASSFGTGYETQYF,TGTGCCAGCAGTTTCGGGACAGGCTACGAGACCCAGTACTTC
TRBJ2-5,TRBV2,.,TRBD1,CASSEFGTGSQETQYF,TGTGCCAGCAGTGAATTCGGGACAGGGTCGCAAGAGACCCAGTACTTC
TRBJ2-7,TRBV29-1,.,TRBD2,CSVEVTSGGRSFYEQYF,TGCAGCGTTGAAGTGACTAGCGGGGGGCGATCCTTTTACGAGCAGTACTTC
TRBJ1-1,TRBV28,.,TRBD1,CASSFFGTVMTEAFF,TGTGCCAGCAGTTTTTTTGGGACAGTGATGACTGAAGCTTTCTTT
TRBJ1-3,TRBV11-2,.,.,CASSLGNTIYF,TGTGCCAGCAGCCTCGGAAACACCATATATTTT
TRBJ1-4,TRBV19,.,.,CASSIPGNEKLFF,TGTGCCAGTAGTATACCGGGGAATGAAAAACTGTTTTTT
TRBJ2-7,TRBV19,.,TRBD2,CASREAGESEQYF,TGTGCCAGTAGGGAGGCGGGAGAGTCCGAGCAGTACTTC
TRBJ1-3,TRBV6-1,.,TRBD1,CASGTDSGNTIYF,TGTGCCAGCGGGACAGACTCTGGAAACACCATATATTTT
TRBJ2-5,TRBV27,.,TRBD2,CASKRLAGGIQETQYF,TGTGCCAGCAAAAGGCTAGCGGGGGGCATCCAAGAGACCCAGTACTTC
TRBJ2-3,TRBV7-9,.,.,CASSLKAPRDTDTQYF,TGTGCCAGCAGCTTAAAAGCCCCCCGGGACACAGATACGCAGTATTTT
TRBJ1-2,TRBV29-1,few,TRBD1,CSVPPGQDYGYTF,TGCAGTGTTCCCCCGGGACAGGACTATGGCTACACCTTC
TRBJ2-1,TRBV6-5,.,.,CASTADLIYNEQFF,TGTGCCAGCACTGCCGACTTGATCTACAATGAGCAGTTCTTC
TRBJ2-7,TRBV5-1,.,TRBD2,CASSLLPFPAGGSHEQYF,TGCGCCAGCAGCTTGCTCCCTTTTCCAGCGGGAGGATCCCACGAGCAGTACTTC
TRBJ1-3,TRBV7-6,.,TRBD1,CASSAQTGDTIYF,TGTGCCAGCAGCGCCCAAACAGGGGACACCATATATTTT
TRBJ2-3,TRBV2,.,TRBD1,CASMIDRGADTQYF,TGTGCCAGCATGATAGACAGGGGCGCAGATACGCAGTATTTT
TRBJ2-1,TRBV27,.,.,CASSLQGYNEQFF,TGTGCCAGCAGTTTACAGGGTTACAATGAGCAGTTCTTC
TRBJ2-7,TRBV11-2,.,TRBD2,CASSLGLAGAHYEQYF,TGTGCCAGCAGCTTAGGCCTAGCGGGGGCCCACTACGAGCAGTACTTC
TRBJ2-3,TRBV7-2,.,.,CASSLVLPQVDTQYF,TGTGCCAGCAGCTTAGTGCTACCGCAGGTAGATACGCAGTATTTT
TRBJ2-7,TRBV5-1,.,.,CASSFGPGDYEQYF,TGCGCCAGCAGCTTCGGTCCAGGGGACTACGAGCAGTACTTC
TRBJ1-4,TRBV15,.,.,CATSRPQGGNEKLFF,TGTGCCACCAGCAGACCCCAAGGAGGTAATGAAAAACTGTTTTTT
TRBJ2-1,TRBV28,once,.,CASREIEQFF,TGTGCCAGTAGGGAGATTGAGCAGTTCTTC
TRBJ1-1,TRBV9,.,.,CASSVDGGSGTEAFF,TGTGCCAGCAGCGTAGATGGGGGGTCGGGTACTGAAGCTTTCTTT
TRBJ1-5,TRBV5-1,.,TRBD1,CASSLKPGQGFGQPQHF,TGCGCCAGCAGCTTGAAGCCGGGACAGGGATTCGGTCAGCCCCAGCATTTT
TRBJ1-4,TRBV28,.,TRBD1,CASRDPGQMNEKLFF,TGTGCCAGCAGGGACCCGGGACAGATGAATGAAAAACTGTTTTTT
TRBJ1-1,TRBV7-2,.,TRBD1,CASSSWTGNTEAFF,TGTGCCAGCAGCTCCTGGACAGGGAACACTGAAGCTTTCTTT
TRBJ2-2,TRBV9,few,TRBD2,CASSPRLAGTGELFF,TGTGCCAGCAGCCCTAGACTAGCGGGTACCGGGGAGCTGTTTTTT
TRBJ1-5,TRBV12-5,.,TRBD1,CASGTGTGEGGQPQHF,TGTGCTAGTGGTACTGGGACAGGGGAAGGTGGCCAGCCCCAGCATTTT